Shown below are 15 T cell receptor beta chains from a single sample sequenced in a study of shared clonotypes between healthy human individuals (dated by TCRdb to the early 2020s). Libraries came from the immunoSEQ multiplex PCR assay. TCRdb mirrors the immuneACCESS table, restricted to in-frame sequences. Some clones are absent from its copies; in checked studies, under half trace to an unresolved V gene, and the reason for the others is unknown. The sample records roughly 2.2 million clones, about 90% of which are singletons. The ten biggest clones cover about 0.36% of the sample. Input material: naive CD4+ T cells from PBMCs. The intended sense of this specimen's cell subset or site label: CD45RA+ positively selected. Every receptor here comes from a man aged 18 to 30 in good health. Some clones in this sample may be carry-over from other donors' samples.

The chain has TRBV27 and TRBJ1-1; 7 positions match TRBD1. The trim removed 6 bases at V and 1 base at J, leaving 2 bases unmatched. Per the germline V gene, CDR1 is MNHEY and CDR2 is SMNVEV (reference sequence). This CDR3 is 13 amino acids long. This CDR3 reads CASRGQSNTEAFF. The CDR3 nucleotides read TGTGCCAGCAGGGGACAGTCGAACACTGAAGCTTTCTTT.

This clone was seen a single time. CDR3 DNA: TGCGCCAGCAGCCATCTTCTGAGCTCCTACAATGAGCAGTTCTTC. Translated: CASSHLLSSYNEQFF. The V and J genes are TRBV4-1 and TRBJ2-1; D remains ambiguous. This CDR3 contains 15 residues. Trimming shortened V by 3 bases and J by 0 bases, and 9 bases separated the two germline ends. CDR1 and CDR2 from the germline V gene are MGHRA and YSYEKL.

Only a few counts were recorded for this clone. The rearrangement links TRBV2 to TRBJ2-7; D gene uncertain. CDR3 length: 12 amino acids. The germline V and J ends were trimmed by 6 bases and 6 bases, with 12 bases remaining between them. The germline CDR1 and CDR2 sequences are SNHLY and FYNNEI. The CDR3 DNA reads as TGTGCCAGCAGAGACATTGTCGGCGAGCAGTACTTC. This encodes CASRDIVGEQYF.

The chain recombines TRBV6-5 with TRBJ2-3, with D hard to call. This CDR3 is 14 amino acids long. Between the trimmed V and J ends, which lost 6 bases and 0 bases, there was a span of 10 bases. Germline CDR1 MNHEY, CDR2 SVGAGI. CDR3 bases: TGTGCCAGCAGCCTCCCCGGCAGCACAGATACGCAGTATTTT. Translated, it gives CASSLPGSTDTQYF.

The rearrangement links TRBV7-2 to TRBJ1-2; D is unresolved. The ends were cut back, 5 bases at V and 5 bases at J, with 12 bases in the middle. Germline V CDR1 and CDR2: SGHTA, FQGNSA. The CDR3 runs to 13 residues. CDR3 DNA sequence: TGTGCCAGCAGCCCCTTAGCGTATTATGGCTACACCTTC. It specifies CASSPLAYYGYTF.

The V and J genes are TRBV11-1 and TRBJ1-1, with 9 bases that match TRBD1. The CDR3 is made up of 14 amino acids. The V and J ends lost 1 base and 4 bases, in that order; junction bases with no gene match: 1. From germline, CDR1 is SGHAT and CDR2 FQDESV (reference sequence). CDR3 region: CASSLDRGLTEAFF. CDR3 coding DNA: TGTGCCAGCAGCTTAGACAGGGGGCTCACTGAAGCTTTCTTT.

The rearrangement joins TRBV28 to TRBJ1-4; D is undetermined. Germline CDR1 MDHEN, CDR2 SYDVKM. The CDR3 is 17 residues long. Trimming removed 2 bases at V and 0 bases at J, with 13 bases between. The CDR3 bases are TGTGCCAGCAGTTTAATTAAGGCCCTACCAACTAATGAAAAACTGTTTTTT. This sequence encodes CASSLIKALPTNEKLFF.

Turning to this clone: The same CDR3 can be traced to other DNA sequences in this sample. The CDR3 spells CASSGAAMNTEAFF. The DNA of the CDR3 is TGTGCCAGCAGTGGCGCAGCCATGAACACTGAAGCTTTCTTT. This chain joins TRBV2 and TRBJ1-1; D remains unclear. V shed 4 bases and J shed 0 bases, with 9 bases lying between them. The germline V gene encodes CDR1 SNHLY and CDR2 FYNNEI. This CDR3 has 14 residues.

This chain joins TRBV28 and TRBJ2-3; D not certain. CDR3 length: 18 residues. V lost 7 bases and J lost 2, with 25 bases in between. The V gene's germline CDR1 is MDHEN and CDR2 SYDVKM. CDR3 sequence reads: CASTFPLGTSHNTDTQYF. Written as DNA, the CDR3 is TGTGCCAGCACCTTTCCTCTGGGAACTTCTCATAACACAGATACGCAGTATTTT.

The chain is built from TRBV19 and TRBJ1-5, with D hard to call. CDR1 and CDR2 (germline): LNHDA, SQIVND (reference sequence). V dropped 8 bases and J dropped 4 bases, with 15 bases sitting between them. CDR3 length: 14 residues. CDR3 amino acids: CASADRQRNQPQHF. In DNA form, the CDR3 reads TGTGCCAGTGCGGACCGCCAACGTAATCAGCCCCAGCATTTT.

This chain uses TRBV5-6 with TRBJ1-3, with D unclear. The germline gives CDR1 SGHDT, CDR2 YYEEEE. With 4 bases removed from V and 0 bases from J, the gap between germline ends came to 11 bases. This CDR3 region has 15 residues. The CDR3 protein is CASSPGRRSGNTIYF. The CDR3 DNA reads TGTGCCAGCAGCCCCGGACGCCGCTCTGGAAACACCATATATTTT.

The chain employs TRBV7-3 and TRBJ2-1, with TRBD2 as a possible D gene (6 bases). Trimming removed 2 bases from V and 4 bases from J, with 27 bases in between. The CDR3 is made up of 20 amino acids. Per germline, CDR1 SGHTA and CDR2 FQGTGA. The CDR3 spells CASSLASSGWSRLRYNEQFF. The CDR3 nucleotides are TGTGCCAGCAGCTTAGCGTCCAGCGGGTGGTCCCGGCTCAGATACAATGAGCAGTTCTTC.

The J gene is TRBJ2-3, the V gene TRBV12-5, with TRBD2 matching 12 bases. V dropped 6 bases and J dropped 3; count of bases not matched to a gene: 4. Germline V gene data show CDR1 as LGHNT and CDR2 as FRNRAP. The CDR3 extends over 15 amino acids. The CDR3, as DNA: TGTGCTAGTGGGGCCGGGACTAGCGGGACAGATACGCAGTATTTT. It codes for CASGAGTSGTDTQYF.

This chain connects TRBV11-2 to TRBJ2-7; no reliable D call. The length of the CDR3 is 14 residues. The germline gives CDR1 SGHAT, CDR2 FQNNGV. V lost 5 bases and J 3 bases, leaving 14 bases between the germline ends. This CDR3 is CASSDSEGNYEQYF. The CDR3 nucleotides read TGTGCCAGCAGCGATTCCGAAGGGAACTACGAGCAGTACTTC.

About this clone: The sample contains more than one DNA sequence encoding this CDR3. The chain couples TRBV5-4 to TRBJ2-5, with a possible D match to TRBD2 (6 bases). This CDR3 is built from 13 residues. The V end was cut by 4 bases, the J end by 2 bases, with 9 bases between. Germline lookup yields CDR1 SGHNT and CDR2 YYREEE (reference sequence). The CDR3 sequence is CASSRGLQETQYF. DNA for the CDR3: TGTGCCAGCAGCCGGGGACTTCAAGAGACCCAGTACTTC.